These 24 T cell receptor beta chains share one sample of origin, sequenced in a study of spatial heterogeneity in lung cancer. TCRdb ran MiXCR on the 5' RACE reads and lists one entry per CDR3 protein. The table has roughly 13,000 distinct CDR3 sequences, 3% to 5% seen once. Described time point: sample taken at primary tumor resection. Material for sequencing was whole RNA from tumor, nontumor lung or frozen PBMC, left unsorted. This specimen consisted of PBMCs, obtained at surgery. Every receptor here comes from a male donor with early-stage non-small cell lung cancer.

This clonotype came up many times. A library made for alpha chains picked up this beta chain off target, so its size means little. The genes are TRBV6-6 and TRBJ2-5, with D perhaps matching TRBD1 or TRBD2 (6 bases each). This CDR3 region has 13 residues. V shed 4 bases and J shed 3 bases, with 9 bases lying between them. Germline CDR1 reads MNHNY; CDR2 reads SVGAGI (reference sequence). The CDR3 reads CASSLGGKETQYF. CDR3 bases: TGTGCCAGCAGTTTAGGGGGGAAAGAGACCCAGTACTTC.

There are many counts of this clonotype. A library made for alpha chains picked up this beta chain off target, so its size means little. The chain joins TRBV30 to TRBJ2-3, with 8 bases matching TRBD2. The CDR3 runs 12 residues. Per germline, CDR1 GTSNPN and CDR2 SVGIG (reference sequence). The DNA of the CDR3 is TGTGTCGGGGGGGGTCTCACAGATACGCAGTATTTT. The encoded protein is CVGGGLTDTQYF.

Turning to this clonotype: A library prepared for alpha chains yielded this beta chain as an off-target read; its size is of little meaning. The chain employs TRBV7-9 and TRBJ2-3, with 9 bases matching TRBD1. V was clipped by 4 bases and J by 1 base; unmatched bases: 3. Germline loops: CDR1 SEHNR, CDR2 FQNEAQ (reference sequence). This CDR3 is built from 15 residues. The CDR3 reads CASSSRDRGTDTQYF. The CDR3 DNA is TGTGCCAGCAGCTCCCGGGACAGGGGCACAGATACGCAGTATTTT.

This clonotype was seen at least ten times. This beta chain turned up in a library designed for alpha chains; as an off-target read, its abundance says little. The V and J genes are TRBV6-1 and TRBJ2-3; the D is unclear. CDR3 size: 12 residues. V was shortened by 4 bases and J by 6 bases, with 8 bases between the two germline ends. The germline CDR1 and CDR2 sequences are MNHNS and SASEGT. CDR3 loop: CASSGVRDTQYF. DNA for the CDR3: TGTGCCAGCAGTGGGGTTCGTGATACGCAGTATTTT.

In its sample, this clonotype was seen many times. Because the library targeted alpha chains, this beta chain is an off-target read whose size means little. CDR3 region: CSARDRGGPTDTQYF. Written as DNA, the CDR3 is TGCAGTGCTAGAGATCGTGGAGGGCCCACAGATACGCAGTATTTT. The chain recombines TRBV20-1 with TRBJ2-3, with D maybe TRBD2 (6 bases). The length of the CDR3 is 15 residues. V lost 0 bases, J lost 2 bases, and 12 bases lay in between. Germline lookup yields CDR1 DFQATT and CDR2 SNEGSKA (reference sequence).

This clonotype was seen repeatedly, ten times or more. Within a library made for alpha chains, this beta chain is off target, and its count is uninformative. The J gene is TRBJ1-5, the V gene TRBV7-2; no reliable D call. This CDR3 is 13 amino acids long. The V end was cut by 4 bases, the J end by 7 bases, with 11 bases between. The germline gives CDR1 SGHTA, CDR2 FQGNSA. The CDR3, as DNA: TGTGCCAGCAGCTCCTGGGAGCGCCAGCCCCAGCATTTT. Encoded protein: CASSSWERQPQHF.

This clonotype has a count of ten or more. Because this beta chain is a stray read in a library intended to capture alpha chains, its abundance should not be given much weight. This rearrangement joins TRBV3-1 to TRBJ1-5; tentatively, D is TRBD1 (5 bases). The germline gives CDR1 LGHDT, CDR2 YNNKEL (reference sequence). V lost 8 bases to trimming and J lost 0 bases, with 11 bases between them. The CDR3 has 14 residues. Written as DNA, the CDR3 is TGTGCCAGCGCACGGGGCTATAGCAATCAGCCCCAGCATTTT. Amino acids: CASARGYSNQPQHF.

This clonotype was observed many times. This beta chain lies outside the target of a library built for alpha chains; its clone size means little. V gene TRBV27 combines with J gene TRBJ2-2; D is uncertain. The CDR3 extends over 15 amino acids. The germline V gene has CDR1 MNHEY and CDR2 SMNVEV (reference sequence). Trimming removed 11 bases at V and 1 base at J, with 17 bases between. The DNA of the CDR3 is TGTGCCCGACCCCCCAAAAAACGGAACACCGGGGAGCTGTTTTTT. Protein: CARPPKKRNTGELFF.

This clonotype was counted many times. The size of this beta chain means little, since it is a stray read in a library made for alpha chains. V and J are TRBV2 and TRBJ2-3; D is perhaps TRBD2 (6 bases). V was trimmed by 1 base and J by 1 base, leaving 9 bases between them. This CDR3 is built from 15 residues. The germline V gene has CDR1 SNHLY and CDR2 FYNNEI. DNA of the CDR3: TGTGCCAGCAGTGAAGGGGACTTTCGCACAGATACGCAGTATTTT. It encodes CASSEGDFRTDTQYF.

This clonotype was observed at least ten times. This beta chain appears as a stray read in a library generated for alpha chains; its size is not informative. This rearrangement joins TRBV28 to TRBJ1-6; D is unclear. Per germline, CDR1 MDHEN and CDR2 SYDVKM. V lost 1 base and J 11 bases, leaving 6 bases between the germline ends. CDR3 size: 12 residues. The CDR3 bases are TGTGCCAGCAGTTTATTTCGGGCACCCCTCCACTTT. Protein sequence: CASSLFRAPLHF.

This clonotype has at least ten counts. For a library built for alpha chains, this beta chain is a stray read; little rests on its size. The chain recombines TRBV28 with TRBJ2-1; weak D call: TRBD2 (5 bases). Trimming pared 7 bases from V and 5 bases from J, leaving 15 bases between. Germline CDR1 is MDHEN and CDR2 is SYDVKM. This CDR3 has 14 amino acids. The CDR3 nucleotides read TGTGCCAGCACCCCGTTTAGCGCCCACAATGAGCAGTTCTTC. Amino acid sequence: CASTPFSAHNEQFF.

The table lists this clonotype with many counts. Being off target in a library aimed at alpha chains, this beta chain has a size of little meaning. This chain links TRBV19 with TRBJ2-2; TRBD1 agrees at 8 bases. The CDR3 length is 17 residues. V dropped 6 bases and J dropped 4; count of bases not matched to a gene: 13. Germline V gives CDR1 LNHDA, CDR2 SQIVND (reference sequence). Here the CDR3 reads CASSRTGPRVGTGELFF. CDR3 in DNA: TGTGCCAGTAGCAGGACAGGGCCACGGGTCGGCACCGGGGAGCTGTTTTTT. Full variable domain (missing parts from reference TRBV19 and TRBJ2-2): DGGITQSPKYLFRKEGQNVTLSCEQNLNHDAMYWYRQDPGQGLRLIYYSQIVNDFQKGDIAEGYSVSREKKESFPLTVTSAQKNPTAFYLCASSRTGPRVGTGELFFGEGSRLTVL.

This clonotype turned up a few times. The library was prepared for alpha chains; this beta chain is a stray read, so its frequency means little. The rearrangement joins TRBV27 to TRBJ2-2, with 7 nucleotides matching TRBD2. CDR1 and CDR2 from the germline V gene are MNHEY and SMNVEV (reference sequence). Unmatched junction bases numbered 4, after V lost 2 bases and J lost 1 base. This CDR3 is 16 amino acids long. The CDR3 here is CASSLVLAVNTGELFF. CDR3 sequence (DNA): TGTGCCAGCAGTTTAGTGCTAGCGGTGAACACCGGGGAGCTGTTTTTT.

This clonotype was observed many times. The library was designed around alpha chains, so this beta chain is a stray read whose abundance carries little weight. The rearrangement uses TRBV11-2 and TRBJ2-7; TRBD1 agrees at 7 bases. V shed 5 bases, J shed 2 bases, and the junction held 12 bases outside the gene matches. CDR3 size: 16 residues. Germline V gene data show CDR1 as SGHAT and CDR2 as FQNNGV. The CDR3 spells CASSPWTGLGTYEQYF. The CDR3 bases are TGTGCCAGCAGCCCCTGGACAGGCCTGGGGACCTACGAGCAGTACTTC. The full variable domain, in which reference TRBV11-2 and TRBJ2-7 provide the parts outside the CDR3, is EAGVAQSPRYKIIEKRQSVAFWCNPISGHATLYWYQQILGQGPKLLIQFQNNGVVDDSQLPKDRFSAERLKGVDSTLKIQPAKLEDSAVYLCASSPWTGLGTYEQYFGPGTRLTVT.

This clonotype was recorded many times. Since it is a stray read in a library aimed at alpha chains, this beta chain has a size that is not meaningful. This sequence joins TRBV28 and TRBJ2-1; 7 nucleotides agree with TRBD2. The CDR3 length is 14 residues. Per germline, CDR1 MDHEN and CDR2 SYDVKM. J lost 7 bases, V lost 4 bases, and 7 bases had no gene match. In DNA form, the CDR3 reads TGTGCCAGCAGTTCGGGAGGCCGGGGGAATGAGCAGTTCTTC. It is translated as CASSSGGRGNEQFF.

This clonotype was observed at least ten times. This beta chain is a stray read from a library made for alpha chains; its abundance is not meaningful. This chain links TRBV7-8 with TRBJ2-5, with 10 bases fitting TRBD2. After removal of 5 bases from V and 5 bases from J, the junction contained 11 bases not matched to a gene. Looked up from germline, CDR1 is SGHVS and CDR2 is FQNEAQ. This CDR3 has 16 amino acids. Here the CDR3 reads CASSARTSGDWETQYF. The CDR3 coding sequence is TGTGCCAGCAGCGCCCGGACTAGCGGAGACTGGGAGACCCAGTACTTC.

This clonotype has at least ten counts. Since the library was made to target alpha chains, this beta chain is a stray read and its abundance is not meaningful. This rearrangement joins TRBV5-5 to TRBJ2-7, with 14 bases fitting TRBD2. Germline CDR1 SGHKS, CDR2 YYEKEE (reference sequence). Germline trimming cut 4 bases from V and 6 bases from J; bases unmatched to any gene: 6. CDR3 size: 15 residues. This CDR3 reads CASSGGLAGVGEQYF. The CDR3 DNA follows: TGTGCCAGCAGCGGGGGACTAGCGGGAGTTGGCGAGCAGTACTTC.

This clonotype was detected ten times or more. This beta chain is off target for a library built for alpha chains, so its abundance means little. This sequence joins TRBV20-1 and TRBJ1-2; 11 bases line up with TRBD1. The CDR3 runs 13 residues. Germline CDR1 reads DFQATT; CDR2 reads SNEGSKA (reference sequence). J lost 5 bases, V lost 4 bases, and 3 bases had no gene match. The CDR3 DNA follows: TGCAGTGCTAAAGGACAGGGGGCTTATGGCTACACCTTC. This codes for CSAKGQGAYGYTF.

This clonotype was counted many times. This beta chain represents an off-target read in a library built for alpha chains; its size is of limited meaning. V is TRBV6-5 and J is TRBJ1-4; D gene ambiguous. The V gene's germline CDR1 is MNHEY and CDR2 SVGAGI. V was pared by 6 bases and J by 8 bases, with 13 bases between. The CDR3 runs 13 residues. The CDR3: CASRMGGEEKLFF. For the CDR3, the DNA is TGTGCCAGCAGGATGGGAGGCGAGGAAAAACTGTTTTTT.

This clonotype was counted many times. This beta chain is an off-target read within a library intended for alpha chains, so its frequency means little. The chain carries TRBV19 and TRBJ2-3; 9 positions agree with TRBD2. Germline CDR1 LNHDA, CDR2 SQIVND (reference sequence). The V gene end was trimmed by 4 bases and the J gene end by 0 bases; junction bases not matched to a gene: 11. The CDR3 is 18 residues long. The CDR3 is CASSRRVAGDPSTDTQYF. The DNA for the CDR3 is TGTGCCAGTAGTAGGAGGGTAGCGGGAGACCCTAGCACAGATACGCAGTATTTT. The full variable domain, in which reference TRBV19 and TRBJ2-3 provide the parts outside the CDR3, is DGGITQSPKYLFRKEGQNVTLSCEQNLNHDAMYWYRQDPGQGLRLIYYSQIVNDFQKGDIAEGYSVSREKKESFPLTVTSAQKNPTAFYLCASSRRVAGDPSTDTQYFGPGTRLTVL.

This clonotype was detected ten times or more. This beta chain appears as a stray read in a library generated for alpha chains; its size is not informative. The chain combines TRBV6-4 with TRBJ2-2; D call uncertain. Between the trimmed V and J ends, which lost 8 bases and 0 bases, there was a span of 16 bases. CDR3 length equals 16 residues. The germline V gene has CDR1 MRHNA and CDR2 SNTAGT. CDR3 sequence (DNA): TGTGCCAGCCGACGTGATGCGTACGCGAACACCGGGGAGCTGTTTTTT. Translation gives CASRRDAYANTGELFF.

This clonotype was observed many times. Because the library targeted alpha chains, this beta chain is an off-target read whose size means little. The chain uses TRBV9 and TRBJ2-1, with unresolved D. CDR3 length equals 15 residues. CDR1 and CDR2 from the germline V gene are SGDLS and YYNGEE. The V and J ends lost 0 bases and 0 bases respectively, with 7 bases between them. The CDR3 here is CASSVGWTSYNEQFF. CDR3 nucleotide sequence: TGTGCCAGCAGCGTAGGATGGACCTCCTACAATGAGCAGTTCTTC.

Remarks on this clonotype: This beta chain slipped into a library made for alpha chains as a stray read, so its size is not meaningful. V gene TRBV27 combines with J gene TRBJ2-4; D call uncertain. The CDR3 consists of 14 residues. Germline CDR1 and CDR2: MNHEY and SMNVEV (reference sequence). Between the trimmed V and J ends, which lost 7 bases and 0 bases, there was a span of 10 bases. CDR3 coding DNA: TGTGCCAGCAAAATAACGGTAGCCAAAAACATTCAGTACTTC. This translates into CASKITVAKNIQYF.

This clonotype was observed at least ten times. Because this beta chain is a stray read in a library intended to capture alpha chains, its abundance should not be given much weight. The J gene is TRBJ2-1, the V gene TRBV7-8, with 15 bases aligning to TRBD2. Looked up from germline, CDR1 is SGHVS and CDR2 is FQNEAQ. V lost 5 bases to trimming and J lost 5 bases; unmatched junction nucleotides: 10. This CDR3 is built from 18 residues. The CDR3 reads CASSDRTSGRAVDNEQFF. In nucleotides, the CDR3 is TGTGCCAGCAGCGACCGGACTAGCGGGAGGGCCGTGGACAATGAGCAGTTCTTC.